This T cell receptor beta chain is drawn from a study of cytotoxic CD8 clonotypes in ibrutinib-treated CLL (dated by TCRdb to 2020 to 2023). Describing the broader study: The cohort had 11 relapsed/refractory and 15 treatment-naive patients; 17 were IGHV unmutated. Responses were partial in 24 patients and complete in 2; after median about 70 months follow-up, about 14 stayed in remission and some twelve progressed. Samples at response were collected after a median of about 13 months of treatment, with a range of roughly 6 to 40 months. Longitudinal samples were available for about 30% of the roughly 86 trial participants. On average, each sample had about 250,000 productive templates and 96,000 or so productive rearrangements. Cryopreserved peripheral blood mononuclear cells were collected at three points: before therapy, at response, and at either sustained remission or disease progression.

The goal of deep resolution MiSeq sequencing was a depth between 1 in 1 million and 1 in 200,000 T cells, and coverage averaged 10x per clonotype. The immunoSEQ hsTCRB Kit was used to generate TCR beta libraries. Turning to the authors' computational methods: Data were analyzed with ImmunoSEQ Data Assistant and ImmunoSEQ Analyzer, with V, D and J genes assigned per IMGT definitions. Clonality, with values ranging from 0 to 1, was calculated as one minus the normalized Shannon entropy of productive rearrangement frequencies. Only overrepresented clonotypes making up at least 0.05% of each patient's repertoire were included in the public clonotype analysis. Repertoires from around 13 age-matched healthy donors in immuneACCESS were used as clonality controls. The immuneACCESS repertoire file appears here via TCRdb, limited to in-frame rearrangements. These files lack a portion of the clones; in checked studies, under half of the deficit traces to unresolved V genes, and the cause of the others is not known. The V and J calls and clone size were taken over from that table, and D and trimming were inferred from the DNA. This sample is represented by around 310,000 clones; around four fifths of them were singletons. Clones ranked in the top ten supply 5% to 7% of the sample.

As concerns this clone: The clone's antigen remains unknown. No base quality values were provided; no much bigger clone lies one nucleotide off.

Broad study findings and their caveats: Lymph node repertoires were not examined, and the timing of sampling was not matched between patients in sustained remission and those whose disease progressed. Baseline clonality was found to be higher than that of age-matched healthy donors and was strongly correlated with circulating CD8+ T-cell counts. An increase in clonality was observed at ibrutinib response, with clonality remaining stable during sustained remission and falling back toward baseline at progression. Public clonotypes were rare and either shrank or stayed stable during treatment, and the rise in clonality at ibrutinib response reflected expansion of private clonotypes.

The CDR3 runs 15 amino acids, cysteine and phenylalanine included. Only the CDR3 part of the read is kept: 45 bases, read in frame from the first base. CDR1 SGHRS and CDR2 YFSETQ are derived from the germline V gene. The junction carries 8 bases between V and J, which are trimmed by 4 bases and 0 bases respectively. For TCR beta library preparation, about 2 micrograms of genomic DNA were isolated from cryopreserved PBMCs. Longitudinal blood samples from CLL patients on ibrutinib monotherapy underwent high-throughput TCR beta sequencing. The patients took part in an open-label, single-center phase 2 trial of ibrutinib monotherapy.

The clonotype comes from a human donor with chronic lymphocytic leukemia. The sequences come from PBMCs, collected before ibrutinib treatment. Recombination joined TRBV5-1 with TRBJ2-6; the D gene cannot be resolved reliably. The nucleotides are TGCGCCAGCAGCCGAGCGATCTCTGGGGCCAACGTCCTGACTTTC. This yields the protein CASSRAISGANVLTF. With all but the CDR3 taken from the reference TRBV5-1 and TRBJ2-6 genes, the full variable domain is: KAGVTQTPRYLIKTRGQQVTLSCSPISGHRSVSWYQQTPGQGLQFLFEYFSETQRNKGNFPGRFSGRQFSNSRSEMNVSTLELGDSALYLCASSRAISGANVLTFGAGSRLTVL.